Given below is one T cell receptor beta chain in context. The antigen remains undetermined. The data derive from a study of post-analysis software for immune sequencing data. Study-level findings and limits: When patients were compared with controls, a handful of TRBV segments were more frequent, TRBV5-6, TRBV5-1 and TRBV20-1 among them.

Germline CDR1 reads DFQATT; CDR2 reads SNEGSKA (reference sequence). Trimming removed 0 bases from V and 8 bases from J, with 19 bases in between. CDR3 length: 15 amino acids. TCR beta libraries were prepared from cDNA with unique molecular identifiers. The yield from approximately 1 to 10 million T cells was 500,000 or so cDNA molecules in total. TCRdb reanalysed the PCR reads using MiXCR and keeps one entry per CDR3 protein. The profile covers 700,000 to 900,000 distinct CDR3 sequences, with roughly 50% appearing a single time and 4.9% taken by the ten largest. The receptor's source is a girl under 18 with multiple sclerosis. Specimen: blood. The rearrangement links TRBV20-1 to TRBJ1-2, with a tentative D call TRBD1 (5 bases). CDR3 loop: CSARDNGSGGEGYTF. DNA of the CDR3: TGCAGTGCTAGAGATAACGGCTCGGGAGGGGAGGGCTACACCTTC.